This T cell receptor beta chain was sequenced during a study of T-cell memory formation after mild COVID-19. V was clipped by 5 bases and J by 6 bases, with 11 bases between them. In germline, CDR1 is KGHDR, CDR2 SFDVKD. The CDR3 sequence is 13 residues long. TCRdb used MiXCR to reprocess the 5' RACE reads, holding one entry per CDR3 protein. Of 250,000 to 350,000 distinct CDR3 sequences listed, about 16% are singletons. This clonotype was observed a handful of times. The TCR was taken from a young man who had mild COVID-19 (a few samples of this study predate the infection). Cell type and time point are not known. The sample taken for sequencing was PBMCs or a T cell subset sorted from them (not recorded which). This chain joins TRBV24-1 and TRBJ2-3; possibly TRBD1 for D (5 bases). The CDR3 is CATSGWTWDTQYF. CDR3 DNA sequence: TGTGCCACCAGTGGTTGGACATGGGATACGCAGTATTTT.